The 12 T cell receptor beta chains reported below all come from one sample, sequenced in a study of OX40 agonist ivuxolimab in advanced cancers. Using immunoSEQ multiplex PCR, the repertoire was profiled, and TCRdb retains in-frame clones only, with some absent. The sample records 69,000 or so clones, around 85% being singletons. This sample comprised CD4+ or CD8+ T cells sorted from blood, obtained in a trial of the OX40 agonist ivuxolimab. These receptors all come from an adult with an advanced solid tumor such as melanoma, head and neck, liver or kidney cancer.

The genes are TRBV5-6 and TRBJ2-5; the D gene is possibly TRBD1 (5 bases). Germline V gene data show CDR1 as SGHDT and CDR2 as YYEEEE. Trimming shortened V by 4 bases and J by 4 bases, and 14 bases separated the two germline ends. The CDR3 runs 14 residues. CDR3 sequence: CASSPMQGSETQYF. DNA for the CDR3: TGTGCCAGCAGCCCCATGCAGGGTTCAGAGACCCAGTACTTC.

The CDR3: CAWSRQGNSPLHF. The DNA for the CDR3 is TGTGCCTGGAGCCGGCAGGGTAATTCACCCCTCCACTTT. The V call is TRBV30, the J call TRBJ1-6; the D gene is possibly TRBD1 (5 bases). CDR1 GTSNPN and CDR2 SVGIG come from the germline V gene (reference sequence). The CDR3 has 13 amino acids. Trimming took off 3 bases at V and 6 bases at J, with 9 bases between the two ends.

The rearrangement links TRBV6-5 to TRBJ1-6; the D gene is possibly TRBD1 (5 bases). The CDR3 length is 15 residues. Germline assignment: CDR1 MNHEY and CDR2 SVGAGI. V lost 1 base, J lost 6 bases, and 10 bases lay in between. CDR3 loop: CASSYLGPRNSPLHF. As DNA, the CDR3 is TGTGCCAGCAGTTACTTGGGGCCGCGTAATTCACCCCTCCACTTT.

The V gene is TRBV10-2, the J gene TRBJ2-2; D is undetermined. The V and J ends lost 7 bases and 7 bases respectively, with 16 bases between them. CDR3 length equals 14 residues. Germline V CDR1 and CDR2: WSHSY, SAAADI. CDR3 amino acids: CASTLSRQIGELFF. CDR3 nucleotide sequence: TGCGCCAGCACTTTAAGTCGGCAAATCGGGGAGCTGTTTTTT.

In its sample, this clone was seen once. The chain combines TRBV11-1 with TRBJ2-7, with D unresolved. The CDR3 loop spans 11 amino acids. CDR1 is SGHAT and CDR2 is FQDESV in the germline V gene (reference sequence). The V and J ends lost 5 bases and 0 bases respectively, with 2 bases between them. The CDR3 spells CASSSSYEQYF. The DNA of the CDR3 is TGTGCCAGCAGCAGCTCCTACGAGCAGTACTTC.

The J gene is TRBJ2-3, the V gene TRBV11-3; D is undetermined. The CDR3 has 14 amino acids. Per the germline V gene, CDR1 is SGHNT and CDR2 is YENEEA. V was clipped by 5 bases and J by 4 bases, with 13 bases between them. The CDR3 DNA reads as TGTGCCAGCAGCGCCGACACAGTATCAGATACGCAGTATTTT. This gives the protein CASSADTVSDTQYF.

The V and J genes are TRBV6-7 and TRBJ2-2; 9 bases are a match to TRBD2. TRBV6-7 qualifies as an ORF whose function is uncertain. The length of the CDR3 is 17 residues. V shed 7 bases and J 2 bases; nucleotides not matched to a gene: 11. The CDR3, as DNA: TGTGCCAGCACCTTACGGGCTAGCGGGGCAAACACCGGGGAGCTGTTTTTT. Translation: CASTLRASGANTGELFF.

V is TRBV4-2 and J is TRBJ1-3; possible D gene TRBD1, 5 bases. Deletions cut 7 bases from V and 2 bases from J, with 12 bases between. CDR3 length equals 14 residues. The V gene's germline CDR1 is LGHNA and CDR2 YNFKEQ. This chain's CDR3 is CASNPGGAGNTIYF. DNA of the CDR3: TGTGCCAGCAACCCCGGGGGGGCTGGAAACACCATATATTTT.

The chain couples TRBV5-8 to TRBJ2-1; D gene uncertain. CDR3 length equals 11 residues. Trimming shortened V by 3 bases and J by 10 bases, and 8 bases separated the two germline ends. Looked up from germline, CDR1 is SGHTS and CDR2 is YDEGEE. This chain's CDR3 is CASSSWTEQFF. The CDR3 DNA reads TGTGCCAGCAGCTCCTGGACGGAGCAGTTCTTC.

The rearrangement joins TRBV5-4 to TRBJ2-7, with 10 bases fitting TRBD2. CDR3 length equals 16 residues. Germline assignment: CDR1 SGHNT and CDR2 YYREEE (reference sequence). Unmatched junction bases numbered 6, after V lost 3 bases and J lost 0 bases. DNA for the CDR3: TGTGCCAGCAGCTATACCGGACTAGCGGCCTCCTACGAGCAGTACTTC. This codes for CASSYTGLAASYEQYF. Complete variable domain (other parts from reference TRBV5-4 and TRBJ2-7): ETGVTQSPTHLIKTRGQQVTLRCSSQSGHNTVSWYQQALGQGPQFIFQYYREEENGRGNFPPRFSGLQFPNYSSELNVNALELDDSALYLCASSYTGLAASYEQYFGPGTRLTVT.

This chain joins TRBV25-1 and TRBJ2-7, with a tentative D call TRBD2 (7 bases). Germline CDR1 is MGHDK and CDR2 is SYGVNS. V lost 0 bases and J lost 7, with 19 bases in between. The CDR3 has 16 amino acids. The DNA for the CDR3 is TGTGCCAGCAGTGAATATTTTGGGGGGGGGCCGGAAGAGCAGTACTTC. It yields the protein CASSEYFGGGPEEQYF.

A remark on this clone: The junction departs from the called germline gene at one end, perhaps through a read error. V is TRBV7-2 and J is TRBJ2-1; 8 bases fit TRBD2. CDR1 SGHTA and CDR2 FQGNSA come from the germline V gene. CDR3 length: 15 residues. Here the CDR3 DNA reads TGTGCCAGCAGGTTAGCGGGGAGCTCCTACAATGAGCAGTTCTTC. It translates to CASRLAGSSYNEQFF.